The present entry profiles one T cell receptor beta chain with its context. This sample was included in a study of blood T cell repertoires in COVID-19. Some clones are missing from TCRdb's copy, which holds only in-frame ones; the method was immunoSEQ multiplex PCR. The sample has about 270,000 clones; about 91% are singletons. The V and J ends lost 6 bases and 9 bases, in that order; junction bases with no gene match: 12. The CDR3 is made up of 14 amino acids. Germline lookup yields CDR1 SNHLY and CDR2 FYNNEI. Recruits, aged roughly 18 to 89 years, lived in 24 US areas. V is TRBV2 and J is TRBJ1-2; 8 bases match TRBD1. This clonotype was obtained from a man aged 35-49 years who had been exposed to COVID-19. Specimen: PBMCs or T cells enriched from blood (not recorded which). The CDR3 nucleotides read TGTGCCAGCAGCCAGACAGGGGACGGGGTGAGCTACACCTTC. As protein: CASSQTGDGVSYTF.